The rows below give T cell receptor beta chains drawn from one sample of a study of long-term antiretroviral therapy in people with HIV. Profiling relied on immunoSEQ multiplex PCR, and the TCRdb table lists in-frame clones only, not all of them. The data contain around 28,000 clones, around 84% of them seen just once; the ten biggest clones take up around 4.7%. The starting material was unsorted PBMCs, obtained 0.8 years after starting antiretroviral therapy. Source of these receptors: a woman in her twenties or thirties with HIV. Each CDR3 is given with its conserved first and last residue. D genes are given only for firm matches. Clone sizes are given selectively: once, few, many, or a class where the clone is expanded.

clone size	V gene	J gene	D gene	CDR3 DNA	CDR3 protein
.	TRBV28	TRBJ1-4	.	TGTGCCAGCAGTTTATCCCGTTTAGGGTCTTTGAAACGAAAACTGTTTTTT	CASSLSRLGSLKRKLFF
few	TRBV5-1	TRBJ1-5	.	TGCGCCAGCAGCTTATCTGGGACACCCGGGCAGCCCCAGCATTTT	CASSLSGTPGQPQHF
.	TRBV5-4	TRBJ2-7	.	TGTGCCAGCAGCCCCAACAGGGACTTCTACGAGCAGTACTTC	CASSPNRDFYEQYF
.	TRBV5-1	TRBJ1-6	.	TGCGCCAGCAGCTTGGCAGGGAGGGGTTCACCCCTCCACTTT	CASSLAGRGSPLHF
few	TRBV23-1	TRBJ1-5	TRBD1	TGCGCCAGTACGGGACAGGATTATCAGCCCCAGCATTTT	CASTGQDYQPQHF
.	TRBV29-1	TRBJ1-2	.	TGCAGCGTTGAAATGTCCCTCTATGGCTACACCTTC	CSVEMSLYGYTF
.	TRBV29-1	TRBJ2-7	.	TGCAGCGTTGAAGGCAGGGGGGACGAGCAGTACTTC	CSVEGRGDEQYF
few	TRBV6-1	TRBJ1-1	.	TGTGCCAGCAGTGAGCCGACAGGGAACACTGAAGCTTTCTTT	CASSEPTGNTEAFF
.	TRBV4-1	TRBJ2-5	TRBD2	TGCGCCAGCAGCCAGTCCTCCGGGACTACGGAGACCCAGTACTTC	CASSQSSGTTETQYF
once	TRBV9	TRBJ1-1	.	TGTGCCAGCAGCGTAGGATTACGAGCGAACACTGAAGCTTTCTTT	CASSVGLRANTEAFF
once	TRBV6-1	TRBJ2-1	.	TGTGCCAGCAGTGAAGCGCTCGTGGGGTATGAGCAGTTCTTC	CASSEALVGYEQFF